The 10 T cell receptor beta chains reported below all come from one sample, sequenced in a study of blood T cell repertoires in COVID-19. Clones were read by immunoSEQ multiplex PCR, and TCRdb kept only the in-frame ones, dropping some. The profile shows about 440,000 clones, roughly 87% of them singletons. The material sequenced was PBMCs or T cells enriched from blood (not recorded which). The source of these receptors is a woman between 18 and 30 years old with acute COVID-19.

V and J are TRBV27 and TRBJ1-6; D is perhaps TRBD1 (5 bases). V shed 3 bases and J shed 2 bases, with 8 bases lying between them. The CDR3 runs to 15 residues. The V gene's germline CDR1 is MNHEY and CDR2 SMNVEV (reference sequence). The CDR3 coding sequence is TGTGCCAGCAGTTTGACGGGGGCCTATAATTCACCCCTCCACTTT. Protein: CASSLTGAYNSPLHF.

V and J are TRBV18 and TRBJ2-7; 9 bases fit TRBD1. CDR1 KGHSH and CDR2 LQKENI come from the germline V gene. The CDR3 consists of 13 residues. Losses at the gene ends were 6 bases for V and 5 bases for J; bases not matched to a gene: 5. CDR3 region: CASSYRGPNEQYF. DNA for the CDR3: TGTGCCAGCTCCTACAGGGGGCCGAACGAGCAGTACTTC.

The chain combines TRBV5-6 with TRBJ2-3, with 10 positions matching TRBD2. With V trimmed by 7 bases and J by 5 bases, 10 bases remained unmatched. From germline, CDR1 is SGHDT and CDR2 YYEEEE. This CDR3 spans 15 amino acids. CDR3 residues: CASALRTSGRDTQYF. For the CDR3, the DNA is TGTGCCAGCGCTCTTCGGACTAGCGGTAGAGATACGCAGTATTTT.

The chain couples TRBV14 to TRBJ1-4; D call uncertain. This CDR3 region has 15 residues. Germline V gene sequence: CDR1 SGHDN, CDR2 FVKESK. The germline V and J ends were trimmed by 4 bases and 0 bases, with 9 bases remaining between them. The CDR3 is CASSPSGATNEKLFF. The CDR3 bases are TGTGCCAGCAGCCCCAGCGGTGCAACTAATGAAAAACTGTTTTTT.

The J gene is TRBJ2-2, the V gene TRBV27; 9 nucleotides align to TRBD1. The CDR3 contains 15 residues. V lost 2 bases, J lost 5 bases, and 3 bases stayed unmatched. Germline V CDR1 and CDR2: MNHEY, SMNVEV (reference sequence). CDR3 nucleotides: TGTGCCAGCAGTTTAGGGACAGGGTGGACCGGGGAGCTGTTTTTT. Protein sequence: CASSLGTGWTGELFF.

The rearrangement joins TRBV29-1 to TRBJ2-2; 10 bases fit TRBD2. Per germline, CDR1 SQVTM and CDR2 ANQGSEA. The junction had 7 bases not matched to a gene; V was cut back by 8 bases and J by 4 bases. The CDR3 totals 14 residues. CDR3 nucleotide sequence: TGCAGCATAATTAGGACTAGCGGCACCGGGGAGCTGTTTTTT. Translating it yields CSIIRTSGTGELFF.

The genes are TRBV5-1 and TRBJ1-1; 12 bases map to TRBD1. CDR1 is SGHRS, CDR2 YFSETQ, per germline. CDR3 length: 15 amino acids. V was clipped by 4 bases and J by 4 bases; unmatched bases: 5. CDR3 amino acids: CASSPGQGASTEAFF. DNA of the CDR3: TGCGCCAGCAGCCCGGGACAGGGGGCGAGCACTGAAGCTTTCTTT.

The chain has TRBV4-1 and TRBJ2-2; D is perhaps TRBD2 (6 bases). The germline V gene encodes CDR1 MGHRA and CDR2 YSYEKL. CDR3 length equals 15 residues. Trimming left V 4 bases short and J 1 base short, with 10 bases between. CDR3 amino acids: CASSPGAMNTGELFF. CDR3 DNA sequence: TGCGCCAGCAGCCCGGGAGCGATGAACACCGGGGAGCTGTTTTTT.

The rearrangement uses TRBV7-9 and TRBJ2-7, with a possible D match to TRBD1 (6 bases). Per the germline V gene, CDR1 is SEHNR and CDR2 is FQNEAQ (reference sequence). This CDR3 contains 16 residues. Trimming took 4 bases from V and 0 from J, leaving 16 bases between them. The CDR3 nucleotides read TGTGCCAGCAGCTCCCAATTAAGGACAGACTCCTACGAGCAGTACTTC. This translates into CASSSQLRTDSYEQYF.

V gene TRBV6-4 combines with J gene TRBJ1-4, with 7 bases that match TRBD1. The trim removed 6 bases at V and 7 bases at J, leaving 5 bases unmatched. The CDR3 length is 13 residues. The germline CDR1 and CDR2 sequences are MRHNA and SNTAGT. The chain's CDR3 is CASSPGDSEKLFF. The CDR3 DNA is TGTGCCAGCAGCCCAGGGGACAGTGAAAAACTGTTTTTT.